This TCR beta chain emerged from a study of tissue T cells after allogeneic stem cell transplantation. CDR3 sequences, V/J genes, frequencies and template counts came from survey-depth TCRbeta sequencing. Profiling relied on immunoSEQ multiplex PCR, and the TCRdb table lists in-frame clones only, not all of them. The data contain roughly 5,000 clones, 40% to 55% of them singletons. As concerns this clone: Gene names follow the mouse nomenclature. The read halts 1 residue ahead of the CDR3 end, with the missing end drawn from the germline J gene.

Time point indicated: mouse harvest day 14 after allogeneic transplant. The graft held 10^6 splenic CD5+ T cells and 10^7 T-cell-depleted bone marrow cells. This CDR3 is 14 amino acids long. The germline V gene encodes CDR1 NSHNY and CDR2 SYGAGN. Trimming left V 3 bases short and J 0 bases short, with 7 bases between. The origin of this receptor is a female BALB/c mouse given C57BL/6 T cells with graft-versus-host disease after an allogeneic hematopoietic cell transplant. This chain links TRBV13-1 with TRBJ1-3, with D tentatively TRBD1 (5 bases). The material sequenced was gut tissue. The sequenced part of the CDR3 DNA is TGTGCCAGCAGTGGGGGGGATTCTGGAAATACGCTCTAT. Translated, it gives CASSGGDSGNTLY. The CDR3 as a whole reads CASSGGDSGNTLYF.